The clone carrying this T cell receptor (beta chain) was counted between two and nine times. Its antigen is unknown. Stated time point: week 23, last vaccination. All doses held 300 ug of mutant IDH1 20-mer peptide, with topical imiquimod. This specimen belongs to a study of a mutant IDH1 vaccine in newly diagnosed glioma. Study-level background: The patients were given eight vaccinations, one each in weeks 1, 3, 5, 7, 11, 15, 19 and 23. Patients began vaccination 4-6 weeks after radiotherapy alone, or with temozolomide cycles. Treated patients, averaging approximately 40 years, were 62.5% male and about 38% female. It was radiotherapy, temozolomide, or both that patients received previously, with most receiving both.

Generated by immunoSEQ multiplex PCR, the TCRdb table keeps only in-frame clones and is missing some. The data contain approximately 60,000 clones, 87% of them singletons. Germline V gene sequence: CDR1 SGHDN, CDR2 FVKESK. The V and J ends lost 0 bases and 7 bases respectively, with 10 bases between them. This CDR3 is built from 14 residues. Sequencing was performed on PBMCs, taken from a glioma patient whose treatment included an IDH1 peptide vaccine. The rearrangement joins TRBV14 to TRBJ2-1; no definite D call. This clonotype originated in a man aged 35 to 55 with glioma. The CDR3 DNA reads TGTGCCAGCAGCCAAGACCCAATAGCAAATGAGCAGTTCTTC. It specifies CASSQDPIANEQFF.